This T cell receptor beta chain was sequenced for a study of T cell repertoires in cytomegalovirus infection. Findings and limits, study-wide: The cumulative frequency of public TCR beta families identified carriers of CMV plus the relevant HLA. There were HLA-C-restricted CMV-specific TCR beta clonotypes dominating the ex vivo response.

MiXCR, run by TCRdb on the reads, gives a single entry per CDR3 protein. The repertoire holds approximately 110,000 distinct CDR3 sequences, under 50% seen once, with about 74% in the top ten. The CDR3 sequence is 13 residues long. Trimming removed 6 bases from V and 6 bases from J, with 11 bases in between. This clonotype has a handful of counts. As yet, its antigen is unknown. Sequencing was performed on CD8+ T cells from cultured PBMCs, taken from culture after CMV antigen stimulation. The gene calls are TRBV7-1 and TRBJ2-2; D may be TRBD2 (5 bases). TRBV7-1 is treated as an ORF (open reading frame) with a function not yet certain. The TCR comes from a human donor in good health (CMV status not recorded). Some clones in this sample may be carry-over from other donors' samples. For the CDR3, the DNA is TGTGCCAGCAGTTCAATCGGGGCCGGGGAGCTGTTTTTT. Encoded protein: CASSSIGAGELFF.